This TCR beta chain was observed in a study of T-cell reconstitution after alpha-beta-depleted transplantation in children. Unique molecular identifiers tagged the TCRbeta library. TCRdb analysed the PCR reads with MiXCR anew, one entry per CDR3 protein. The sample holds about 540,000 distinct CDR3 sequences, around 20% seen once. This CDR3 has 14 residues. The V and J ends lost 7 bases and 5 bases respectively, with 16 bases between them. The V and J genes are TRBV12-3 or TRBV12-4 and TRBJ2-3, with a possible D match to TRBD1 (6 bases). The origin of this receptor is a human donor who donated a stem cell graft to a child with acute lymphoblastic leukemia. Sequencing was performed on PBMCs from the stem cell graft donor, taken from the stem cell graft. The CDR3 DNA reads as TGTGCCAGCACCCCTGGGGGCGACTTAGATACGCAGTATTTT. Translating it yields CASTPGGDLDTQYF.